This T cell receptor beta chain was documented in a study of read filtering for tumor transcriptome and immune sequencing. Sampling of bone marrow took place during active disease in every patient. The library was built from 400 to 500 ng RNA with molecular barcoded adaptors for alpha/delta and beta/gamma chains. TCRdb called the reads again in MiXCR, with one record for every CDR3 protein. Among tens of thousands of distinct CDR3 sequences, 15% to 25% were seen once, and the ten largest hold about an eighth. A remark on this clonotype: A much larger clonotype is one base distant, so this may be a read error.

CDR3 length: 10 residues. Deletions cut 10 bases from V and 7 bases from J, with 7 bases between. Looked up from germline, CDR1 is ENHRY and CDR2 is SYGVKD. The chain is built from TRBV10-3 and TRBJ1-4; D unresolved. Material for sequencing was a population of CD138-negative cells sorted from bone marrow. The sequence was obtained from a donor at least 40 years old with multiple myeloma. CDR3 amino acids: CATRSEKLFF. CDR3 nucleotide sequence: TGTGCCACACGTAGTGAAAAACTGTTTTTT.